This T cell receptor (beta chain) was identified during a study of blood T cells in healthy people across ages (dated by TCRdb to between 2014 and 2017). In the study overall: In model experiments, template switching captured roughly one uniquely barcoded TCR beta cDNA molecule for every two T cells. Using deep sequencing normalized with unique cDNA molecular identifiers, the study measured how TCR beta repertoire diversity changes with age. To avoid experimental bias, donors of different ages were distributed randomly across sequencing lanes. Using the same blood draw, the study looked at two additional independent replicas of 1 million unique cDNA reads for two donors, one aged 18 to 30 and the other aged 80 or older. Donors were grouped into four age groups: young (average approximately 16 years), middle-aged (around 39), aged (approximately 67) and long-lived (roughly 80).

The research as a whole found: The CMV infection status of donors was not known, potentially confounding age-related changes in expanded clonotypes. Estimates of total diversity from one million sequenced T cells were regarded as lower bounds and underestimates. The percentage of naive T cells measured by flow cytometry correlated strongly with observed TCR beta diversity. As age increased, observed TCR beta diversity per million T cells dropped in a roughly linear way, and a significant reduction was already evident by age about 36. Compared with the aged group, more naive CD4+ T cells, fewer expanded clones and increased TCR diversity were shown by the long-lived group, suggesting age selection. Since profiling was done on bulk unsorted PBMCs, naive and antigen-experienced compartments could not be conclusively compared.

Systemically healthy Caucasian individuals from Russia, over 30 in total and aged about 6 to 100 years, were included as donors. Around 9.9 milliliters of peripheral blood were collected from each donor into EDTA-treated Vacutainer tubes. PBMCs were isolated by Ficoll-Paque density-gradient centrifugation, with at least 6 million obtained per sample. Trizol reagent was used to extract total RNA from PBMCs, with at least 6 micrograms per sample. For every donor, flow cytometry on a PBMC aliquot measured the percentage of naive CD45RAhigh/CD27high T cells. The library was made by 5' RACE. Instrument on record: Illumina HiSeq 2500. A second roughly 6 to 11 cycle PCR used a sample-barcoded 5' primer and a J-beta primer mix. A unique molecular identifier was introduced onto each TCR beta cDNA molecule by a template-switch 5' adaptor carrying 12 random nucleotides. At least 2.5 million CDR3-containing paired-end reads were obtained from each sample. The Mint cDNA synthesis kit, primed by a TRBC-specific oligonucleotide, was used to synthesize first-strand cDNA from all RNA. All cDNA was treated with uracil-DNA glycosylase and then went through a first 18-cycle PCR with the universal primers M1SS and BC2_uni_R. The paper's data handling went like this. For normalization, 1 million high-quality reads were randomly selected from each sample, with every read carrying a distinct molecular identifier. Instead of being binned into consensus sequences, reads that shared molecular identifiers were thrown out. MiTCR, set to a Q25 quality threshold and the strictest error-elimination algorithm, was used for CDR3 identification, clonotype clustering and error correction. A nonparametric unseen species model using Euler transformation provided a lower-bound estimate of total TCR beta diversity. TCRdb took the public reads, trimmed them with fastp at Q25, ran MiXCR for clone calling and kept in-frame beta chains. Entries are consolidated by CDR3 protein sequence, retaining the most common genes and DNA. The V and J calls follow TCRdb's processing rather than the paper's. The sample table holds 1 million to 1.2 million distinct CDR3 sequences, of which less than 45% were seen once. The top ten clones comprise around 13% of the sample.

The CDR3 runs 17 residues from the cysteine to the phenylalanine. The read is trimmed to its CDR3 DNA, 51 bases read in frame from base 1. CDR1 and CDR2 are read off the germline V gene as MGHRA and YSYEKL. V is pared back by 0 bases and J by 4 bases, with 17 bases lying between the germline termini. This clonotype came up once. What this receptor recognizes is not known. Nothing much larger sits one base from this clone, and base qualities are not available. The clonotype comes from a man aged 18 to 29 in good health. The chain is made from TRBV4-1 and TRBJ2-3; the D gene is possibly TRBD1 or TRBD2, with 6 bases matching each. Sequencing input: blood. The nucleotide sequence reads TGCGCCAGCAGCCAAGATGGTGGGGGGCCCGGGGCAGATACGCAGTATTTT. This translates into CASSQDGGGPGADTQYF.